Sequencing of this TCR beta chain was carried out in a study of blood T cells in healthy people across ages. This CDR3 comprises 13 residues. Trimming cost V 4 bases and J 1 base, with 7 bases left between them. It was with a sample-barcoded 5' primer and a J-beta primer mix that a second PCR of roughly 7 to 12 cycles was run. Each CDR3 protein is one row after TCRdb ran MiXCR on the 5' RACE reads. The data hold approximately 690,000 distinct CDR3 sequences, with 58% observed a single time. Specimen: blood. The chain has TRBV6-7 and TRBJ2-5; no clear D gene. TRBV6-7 is reported as an ORF; its role is uncertain. This clonotype was obtained from a man between 60 and 70 years old in good health. In nucleotides, the CDR3 is TGTGCCAGCAGTTCCGTAGCCCAAGAGACCCAGTACTTC. Protein: CASSSVAQETQYF.